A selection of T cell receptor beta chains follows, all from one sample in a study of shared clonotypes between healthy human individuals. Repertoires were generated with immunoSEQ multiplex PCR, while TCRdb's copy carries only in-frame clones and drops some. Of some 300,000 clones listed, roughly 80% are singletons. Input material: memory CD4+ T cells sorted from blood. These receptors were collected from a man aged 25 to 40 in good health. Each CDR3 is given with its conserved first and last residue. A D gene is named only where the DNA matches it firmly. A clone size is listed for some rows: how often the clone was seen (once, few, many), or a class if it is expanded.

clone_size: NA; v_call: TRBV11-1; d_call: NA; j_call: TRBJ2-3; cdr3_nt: TGTGCCAGCAGCCCCCAGTCAGATACGCAGTATTTT; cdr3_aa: CASSPQSDTQYF
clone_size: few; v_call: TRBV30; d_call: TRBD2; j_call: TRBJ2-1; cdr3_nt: TGTGCCTGGAGTGTACTAGCGGCAAACAATGAGCAGTTCTTC; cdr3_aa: CAWSVLAANNEQFF
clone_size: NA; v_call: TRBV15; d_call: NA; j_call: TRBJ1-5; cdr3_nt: TGTGCCACCAGCAGGCAGGCTGCCACTAGCAATCAGCCCCAGCATTTT; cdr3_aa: CATSRQAATSNQPQHF
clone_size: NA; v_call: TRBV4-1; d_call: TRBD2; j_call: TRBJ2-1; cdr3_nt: TGCGCCAGCAGCCGCACGCCTCTAGCGGGAGAGGGCTACAATGAGCAGTTCTTC; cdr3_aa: CASSRTPLAGEGYNEQFF
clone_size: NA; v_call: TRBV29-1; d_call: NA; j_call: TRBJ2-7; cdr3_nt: TGCAGCGCCCAAGGGGTTACCTACGAGCAGTACTTC; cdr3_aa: CSAQGVTYEQYF
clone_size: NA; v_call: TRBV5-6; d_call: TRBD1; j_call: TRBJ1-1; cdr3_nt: TGTGCCAGCAGCTTGGCCGACCCAGGGGGCGCTTTCTTT; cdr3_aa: CASSLADPGGAFF
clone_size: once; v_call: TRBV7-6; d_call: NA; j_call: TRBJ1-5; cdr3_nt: TGTGCCAGCAGCTTGAACAGGGACCAGCCCCAGCATTTT; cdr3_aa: CASSLNRDQPQHF
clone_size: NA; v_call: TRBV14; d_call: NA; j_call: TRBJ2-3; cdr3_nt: TGTGCCAGCAGCCAAGCGTGGCGAGCAGATACGCAGTATTTT; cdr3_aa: CASSQAWRADTQYF
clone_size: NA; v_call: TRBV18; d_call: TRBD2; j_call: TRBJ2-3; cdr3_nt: TGTGCCAGCTCATTAAACTACGCTAGCGGGAGTGGAGCAGATACGCAGTATTTT; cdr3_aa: CASSLNYASGSGADTQYF
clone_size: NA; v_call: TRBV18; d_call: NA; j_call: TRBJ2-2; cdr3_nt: TGTGCCAGCTCACACAGCACCGGGGAGCTGTTTTTT; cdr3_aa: CASSHSTGELFF
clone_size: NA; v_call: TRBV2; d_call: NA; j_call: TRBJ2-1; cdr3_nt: TGTGCCAGCAGTGTCGGACAGTACAATGAGCAGTTCTTC; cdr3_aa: CASSVGQYNEQFF
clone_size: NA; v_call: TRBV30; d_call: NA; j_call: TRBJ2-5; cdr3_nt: TGTGCCTGGAGTCCTACCCCACTACTGGAGACCCAGTACTTC; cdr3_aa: CAWSPTPLLETQYF
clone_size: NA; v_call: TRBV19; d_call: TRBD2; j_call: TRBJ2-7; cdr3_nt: TGTGCCAGTTCCGCGGGACTAAGATCCTACGAGCAGTACTTC; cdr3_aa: CASSAGLRSYEQYF
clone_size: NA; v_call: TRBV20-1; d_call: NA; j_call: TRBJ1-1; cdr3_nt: TGCAGTGCTTTCAGGGAGATGGAAGCTTTCTTT; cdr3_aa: CSAFREMEAFF
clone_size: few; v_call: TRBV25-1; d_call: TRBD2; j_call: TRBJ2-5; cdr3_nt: TGTGCCAGCAGTGATGTAGCGGGATCTTTAGTCCAAGAGACCCAGTACTTC; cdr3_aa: CASSDVAGSLVQETQYF
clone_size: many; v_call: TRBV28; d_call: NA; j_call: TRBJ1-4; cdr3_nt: TGTGCCACCACTCCCAATCGTCCTAATGAAAAACTGTTTTTT; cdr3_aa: CATTPNRPNEKLFF
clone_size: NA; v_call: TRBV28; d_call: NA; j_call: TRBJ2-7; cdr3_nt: TGTGCCAGCAGTTTGGTCGGCCCCTACGAGCAGTACTTC; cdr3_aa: CASSLVGPYEQYF
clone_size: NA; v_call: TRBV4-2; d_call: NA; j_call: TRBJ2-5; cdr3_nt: TGTGCCAGCCAAGGACGTCTCCAAGAGACCCAGTACTTC; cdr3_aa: CASQGRLQETQYF